The next 20 T cell receptor beta chains were all read from a single sample in a study of T-cell memory formation after mild COVID-19. TCRdb fed the 5' RACE reads into MiXCR, producing one record per CDR3 protein. The table records 150,000 to 200,000 distinct CDR3 sequences, under 14% of them present only once. Sequenced sample: PBMCs or a T cell subset sorted from them (not recorded which). These TCRs come from a man aged 18 to 30 who had mild COVID-19 (a few samples of this study predate the infection). Cell type and time point are not known.

This clonotype was seen a few times. The chain employs TRBV7-2 and TRBJ1-3; weak D call: TRBD1 (5 bases). Per the germline V gene, CDR1 is SGHTA and CDR2 is FQGNSA. Trimming pared 5 bases from V and 2 bases from J, leaving 13 bases between. The CDR3 has 15 residues. The CDR3 protein is CASSPRGPTGNTIYF. The CDR3 DNA follows: TGTGCCAGCAGCCCGAGGGGTCCCACTGGAAACACCATATATTTT. Based on the CDR3 plus reference TRBV7-2 and TRBJ1-3, the full variable domain is GAGVSQSPSNKVTEKGKDVELRCDPISGHTALYWYRQSLGQGLEFLIYFQGNSAPDKSGLPSDRFSAERTGGSVSTLTIQRTQQEDSAVYLCASSPRGPTGNTIYFGEGSWLTVV.

The chain couples TRBV7-9 to TRBJ2-1; 7 nucleotides agree with TRBD1. The CDR3 contains 15 residues. With V trimmed by 5 bases and J by 0 bases, 4 bases remained unmatched. Germline assignment: CDR1 SEHNR and CDR2 FQNEAQ (reference sequence). The CDR3 loop is CASSLRQGSYNEQFF. Here the CDR3 DNA reads TGTGCCAGCAGCCTTAGACAGGGCTCCTACAATGAGCAGTTCTTC.

This clonotype occurred a few times. This chain joins TRBV19 and TRBJ1-4; weak D call: TRBD1 (6 bases). Trimming took off 6 bases at V and 6 bases at J, with 20 bases between the two ends. This CDR3 is built from 16 residues. CDR1 is LNHDA and CDR2 is SQIVND in the germline V gene (reference sequence). The CDR3 sequence is CASRGQHSGADEKLFF. In nucleotides, the CDR3 is TGTGCCAGTAGAGGCCAGCACTCAGGGGCGGATGAAAAACTGTTTTTT.

This clonotype was detected only a few times. The J gene is TRBJ2-7, the V gene TRBV7-2; D might be TRBD2 (6 bases). V was clipped by 5 bases and J by 3 bases, with 17 bases between them. The CDR3 sequence is 15 residues long. Germline V gene lookup returns CDR1 SGHTA and CDR2 FQGNSA. The CDR3 DNA is TGTGCCAGCAGCCTTGGAGGGCTGTTGGGCTACGAGCAGTACGTC. Protein: CASSLGGLLGYEQYV.

This clonotype was seen a few times. The V and J genes are TRBV5-1 and TRBJ2-3; D may be TRBD2 (7 bases). Germline CDR1 reads SGHRS; CDR2 reads YFSETQ. This CDR3 spans 16 amino acids. The germline V and J ends were trimmed by 0 bases and 2 bases, with 13 bases remaining between them. CDR3 loop: CASSLERGAFTDTQYF. The CDR3 DNA is TGCGCCAGCAGCTTGGAACGGGGGGCCTTCACAGATACGCAGTATTTT.

V and J are TRBV5-6 and TRBJ1-6; no firm D call. CDR3 size: 14 residues. Germline assignment: CDR1 SGHDT and CDR2 YYEEEE. Trimming removed 3 bases at V and 6 bases at J, with 10 bases between. In DNA form, the CDR3 reads TGTGCCAGCAGCTCGGGGAGACTTAATTCACCCCTCCACTTT. Protein: CASSSGRLNSPLHF.

The chain is built from TRBV6-5 and TRBJ1-2; D perhaps matches TRBD1 (6 bases). CDR3 length: 15 residues. Germline CDR1 is MNHEY and CDR2 is SVGAGI. The V end lost 6 bases, the J end lost 3 bases, and 17 bases lay between the germline ends. CDR3 protein: CASRELGGSDYGYTF. The DNA for the CDR3 is TGTGCCAGCAGGGAATTAGGGGGTTCGGACTATGGCTACACCTTC.

J is TRBJ2-7 and V is TRBV5-5, with D maybe TRBD1 (6 bases). V lost 4 bases and J lost 6, with 20 bases in between. Germline V lookup: CDR1 SGHKS, CDR2 YYEKEE (reference sequence). CDR3 length: 15 amino acids. The CDR3: CASSPRQDLTFEQYF. The CDR3 nucleotides are TGTGCCAGCAGCCCACGACAGGATCTCACCTTCGAGCAGTACTTC.

A few counts support this clonotype. This chain joins TRBV20-1 and TRBJ2-3; D is undetermined. CDR1 and CDR2 from the germline V gene are DFQATT and SNEGSKA (reference sequence). V gave up 4 bases and J gave up 3 bases, with 8 bases separating them. There are 12 residues in the CDR3. CDR3 region: CSAIERTDTQYF. The DNA of the CDR3 is TGCAGTGCTATCGAGAGAACAGATACGCAGTATTTT.

Only a few counts were recorded for this clonotype. The J gene is TRBJ1-6, the V gene TRBV12-3 or TRBV12-4; 7 bases fit TRBD1. The CDR3 contains 12 residues. Trimming removed 11 bases from V and 8 bases from J; junction bases left unmatched: 6. Written as DNA, the CDR3 is TGTGCCTGCGGGACAGCCTATTCACCCCTCCACTTT. Translated, it gives CACGTAYSPLHF.

This clonotype was seen ten or more times. The rearrangement uses TRBV5-1 and TRBJ1-5, with D perhaps matching TRBD1 (5 bases). In germline, CDR1 is SGHRS, CDR2 YFSETQ. The CDR3 loop spans 15 amino acids. The germline V and J ends were trimmed by 4 bases and 1 base, with 12 bases remaining between them. CDR3 region: CASSAFWGSNQPQHF. The CDR3 DNA follows: TGCGCCAGCAGCGCGTTTTGGGGCAGCAATCAGCCCCAGCATTTT.

The J gene is TRBJ1-5, the V gene TRBV20-1, with a tentative D call TRBD1 (6 bases). Germline CDR1 is DFQATT and CDR2 is SNEGSKA (reference sequence). The V and J ends lost 1 base and 7 bases respectively, with 14 bases between them. The CDR3 consists of 14 residues. The CDR3 sequence is CSARAGAVKQPQHF. As DNA, the CDR3 is TGCAGTGCTAGAGCAGGGGCAGTAAAACAGCCCCAGCATTTT.

A few counts support this clonotype. The chain couples TRBV7-2 to TRBJ2-3; D is possibly TRBD1 or TRBD2 (5 bases each). The CDR3 contains 13 residues. Germline lookup yields CDR1 SGHTA and CDR2 FQGNSA. V was cut by 8 bases and J by 4 bases, with 13 bases left in between. The CDR3 DNA reads as TGTGCCAGCTCGTTCTTGGGGGCAGATACGCAGTATTTT. Translated: CASSFLGADTQYF.

This clonotype was seen only a few times. The genes are TRBV20-1 and TRBJ1-1, with D possibly matching TRBD1 (6 bases). Per germline, CDR1 DFQATT and CDR2 SNEGSKA (reference sequence). V was pared by 3 bases and J by 5 bases, with 13 bases between. CDR3 length: 13 residues. CDR3 residues: CSASPGGWTEAFF. The CDR3 region has the DNA TGCAGTGCTAGTCCCGGGGGCTGGACTGAAGCTTTCTTT.

This clonotype was observed a few times. The chain is built from TRBV7-2 and TRBJ2-1; 8 positions agree with TRBD1. Germline V gene sequence: CDR1 SGHTA, CDR2 FQGNSA. The V gene end was trimmed by 1 base and the J gene end by 6 bases; junction bases not matched to a gene: 8. This CDR3 contains 16 residues. This chain's CDR3 is CASSLGSAGGLNEQFF. The CDR3, as DNA: TGTGCCAGCAGCTTAGGTTCGGCAGGGGGCCTCAATGAGCAGTTCTTC. The variable domain in full, completed from reference TRBV7-2 and TRBJ2-1, reads GAGVSQSPSNKVTEKGKDVELRCDPISGHTALYWYRQSLGQGLEFLIYFQGNSAPDKSGLPSDRFSAERTGGSVSTLTIQRTQQEDSAVYLCASSLGSAGGLNEQFFGPGTRLTVL.

The chain has TRBV12-3 or TRBV12-4 and TRBJ2-3; maybe TRBD2 (5 bases). Trimming took off 1 base at V and 3 bases at J, with 11 bases between the two ends. The CDR3 covers 15 residues. CDR3 in amino acids: CASSLGGWETDTQYF. The CDR3 DNA reads TGTGCCAGCAGTTTAGGAGGGTGGGAGACAGATACGCAGTATTTT.

At least ten counts were recorded for this clonotype. The rearrangement links TRBV6-2 or TRBV6-3 to TRBJ2-7; tentatively, D is TRBD1 (6 bases). CDR1 is MNHEY, CDR2 SVGEGT, per germline. This CDR3 is 14 amino acids long. Trimming left V 5 bases short and J 0 bases short, with 11 bases between. CDR3 sequence (DNA): TGTGCCAGCAGTCGACAGGAGATCTCCTACGAGCAGTACTTC. Protein sequence: CASSRQEISYEQYF.

This chain uses TRBV11-2 with TRBJ2-7, with D perhaps matching TRBD2 (6 bases). The ends were cut back, 2 bases at V and 0 bases at J, with 8 bases in the middle. The CDR3 is 14 amino acids. Germline CDR1 and CDR2: SGHAT and FQNNGV. CDR3 residues: CASSLRGLSYEQYF. The CDR3 DNA reads TGTGCCAGCAGCTTACGGGGACTCTCCTACGAGCAGTACTTC.

The rearrangement uses TRBV7-2 and TRBJ1-2, with TRBD1 matching 10 bases. From germline, CDR1 is SGHTA and CDR2 FQGNSA. This CDR3 comprises 15 residues. J gave up 7 bases and V 6 bases, and 11 bases lay outside the gene matches. The CDR3 bases are TGTGCCAGCAGGCGAGGACAGGGGGAGATGAGTGGCTACACCTTC. Amino acid sequence: CASRRGQGEMSGYTF.

This clonotype has only a few counts. The chain employs TRBV27 and TRBJ1-5; D remains ambiguous. The CDR3 totals 15 residues. Germline V lookup: CDR1 MNHEY, CDR2 SMNVEV (reference sequence). V lost 9 bases and J lost 0, with 15 bases in between. CDR3 nucleotides: TGTGCCAGTAGGCCGACGGACGCTAGCAATCAGCCCCAGCATTTT. Translated: CASRPTDASNQPQHF.